This TCR beta chain was identified in a study of blood T cell repertoires in COVID-19. Trimming cost V 3 bases and J 6 bases, with 14 bases left between them. CDR3 length equals 15 residues. Germline V gene sequence: CDR1 LNHDA, CDR2 SQIVND (reference sequence). This clone has a single count. Original data processing: It was from reference gene primer amplification that nucleated cell counts were estimated. Here immunoSEQ multiplex PCR was the method, and the copy in TCRdb shows in-frame clones only, minus some. The DNA gave D and trimming, while V, J and clone size come from that table. The table records over 150,000 clones, roughly 90% of them present only once.

The material sequenced was peripheral blood. The sequence came from a man aged 50 to 59 with COVID-19, enrolled during active disease. V and J are TRBV19 and TRBJ1-4; D is unresolved. CDR3 DNA: TGTGCCAGTAGTATCCGCGGGCATGCCGATGAAAAACTGTTTTTT. Its translation: CASSIRGHADEKLFF.